The rows below give T cell receptor beta chains drawn from one sample of a study of CXCR3-negative and CXCR3-positive naive CD8 T cells. TCRdb reprocessed the 5' RACE reads; each CDR3 protein has one entry and no DNA is given. This table holds about 130,000 distinct CDR3 sequences. Sequenced sample: naive CXCR3- CD8+ T cells from blood. The receptors here all came from a human donor in good health. Some clones in this sample may be carry-over from other donors' samples. Both conserved end residues are part of each CDR3.

V	J	CDR3
TRBV2	TRBJ2-5	CASISSTGTGGETQYF
TRBV5-1	TRBJ1-2	CASSPRDSRSNGYTF
TRBV7-3	TRBJ2-1	CASSLRGGQVNNEQFF
TRBV5-1	TRBJ2-3	CASSWTSGGITDTQYF
TRBV9	TRBJ2-1	CASSGFSGNNEQFF
TRBV29-1	TRBJ2-1	CSVEGTLVSGGSGNEQFF
TRBV4-3	TRBJ1-1	CASSQDWRQLNTEAFF
TRBV4-3	TRBJ1-6	CASSQDRTGGLSSYNSPLHF
TRBV20-1	TRBJ2-7	CSARVGYEQYF
TRBV9	TRBJ2-1	CASSVEHSGNEQFF
TRBV12-3/TRBV12-4	TRBJ1-2	CASSLLTDYGYTF
TRBV19	TRBJ2-3	CASTKAARSTDTQYF
TRBV7-2	TRBJ2-5	CASSQYQETQYF
TRBV19	TRBJ2-1	CASTARGDNEQFF
TRBV29-1	TRBJ2-7	CSVDSGLAGGSYEQYF
TRBV29-1	TRBJ2-1	CSVYLDRDNEQFF
TRBV5-6	TRBJ1-1	CASRVGSSEAFF
TRBV11-2	TRBJ2-1	CASSLVLSTDEQFF
TRBV12-3/TRBV12-4	TRBJ2-2	CASTSGRAEEFGELFF
TRBV6-2/TRBV6-3	TRBJ2-5	CASTPRGPPEEETQYF
TRBV12-3/TRBV12-4	TRBJ2-5	CASSFWRTSGQDF
TRBV10-3	TRBJ2-7	CVYRGATYEQYF
TRBV27	TRBJ2-1	CASSLGDTDNEQFF
TRBV29-1	TRBJ2-2	CSAPSFSGELFF
TRBV29-1	TRBJ2-1	CSVRLGREQFF
TRBV20-1	TRBJ2-7	CSASIRAGEQYF
TRBV7-2	TRBJ2-7	CASSVTSGPGGEQYF
TRBV7-6	TRBJ2-5	CASSPPADRGWETQYF
TRBV7-9	TRBJ2-7	CASSLSQSTLTEQYF
TRBV29-1	TRBJ2-3	CSVVSLDGDTQYF
TRBV12-3/TRBV12-4	TRBJ2-7	CASSFGPGGYEQYF
TRBV7-9	TRBJ2-1	CASSLVGLAGEDNEQFF
TRBV4-3	TRBJ2-7	CASSQDSFGYEQYF